The TCR beta chain described here comes from a study of T cells after yellow fever vaccination. Regarding the study as a whole: The booster response re-showed most primary clones: approximately 95% CD4, approximately 85% CD8. High-abundance clonotypes from the bulk population could contaminate FACS-sorted repertoires.

As to this clonotype: What it binds is unknown.

TCRdb called the 5' RACE reads again in MiXCR, with one record for every CDR3 protein. The data contain about 340,000 distinct CDR3 sequences, 8.7% of them seen just once; the ten biggest clones take up roughly 18%. This CDR3 is built from 15 residues. Per the germline V gene, CDR1 is SGHTA and CDR2 is FQGNSA. With 1 base removed from V and 0 bases from J, the gap between germline ends came to 8 bases. This sequence joins TRBV7-2 and TRBJ2-3; D is unclear. The specimen was PBMCs, collected on the day of the first yellow fever vaccination. This receptor was obtained from a man younger than 35 who received the YFV17D yellow fever vaccine. CDR3 nucleotides: TGTGCCAGCAGCTTAGTTCTCCTTAGCACAGATACGCAGTATTTT. Translating gives CASSLVLLSTDTQYF. Supplemented by reference TRBV7-2 and TRBJ2-3, the full variable domain reads GAGVSQSPSNKVTEKGKDVELRCDPISGHTALYWYRQSLGQGLEFLIYFQGNSAPDKSGLPSDRFSAERTGGSVSTLTIQRTQQEDSAVYLCASSLVLLSTDTQYFGPGTRLTVL.